These T cell receptor beta chains were read from a single sample in a study of CD8+CD57+ T cells in acquired aplastic anemia. TCRdb processed the reads anew with MiXCR; each CDR3 protein has one entry. In the table there are roughly 180,000 distinct CDR3 sequences, about 50% of which are singletons. The sample comprised sorted CD4+, CD8+, or CD8+CD57+ T cells (not recorded which) from PBMCs. These receptors originate from a human donor with aplastic anemia. The CDR3 runs from the conserved cysteine through the conserved F or W. D genes are given only for firm matches. Size values are once, few and many counts, or a class for expanded clones, and some rows have none.

J gene	V gene	clone size	D gene	CDR3 protein	CDR3 DNA
TRBJ2-3	TRBV5-4	.	TRBD2	CASRGGTHRTDTQYF	TGTGCCAGCAGGGGAGGGACGCACCGCACAGATACGCAGTATTTT
TRBJ2-3	TRBV10-3	.	.	CAIMGTGTDTQYF	TGTGCCATCATGGGAACGGGCACAGATACGCAGTATTTT
TRBJ2-3	TRBV24-1	few	.	CATSGGRTASDTQYF	TGTGCCACCAGTGGGGGTCGGACAGCCTCAGATACGCAGTATTTT
TRBJ2-3	TRBV19	few	.	CASIGRYTDTQYF	TGTGCCAGTATCGGACGGTACACAGATACGCAGTATTTT
TRBJ2-7	TRBV15	once	.	CATSSAGQLDYEQYF	TGTGCCACCAGCAGCGCAGGACAGCTAGACTACGAGCAGTACTTC
TRBJ2-7	TRBV20-1	medium-sized	.	CSANQGYEQYF	TGCAGTGCAAATCAGGGATACGAGCAGTACTTC
TRBJ2-3	TRBV5-1	.	TRBD2	CAGSLERGTDTQYF	TGCGCCGGCAGCTTGGAGCGGGGCACGGATACGCAGTATTTT
TRBJ2-1	TRBV14	many	.	CASSLLGGAYNEQFF	TGTGCCAGCAGCCTACTAGGGGGGGCCTACAATGAGCAGTTCTTC
TRBJ2-1	TRBV19	.	.	CASCRGTSQDEQFF	TGTGCCAGTTGTCGGGGAACTAGCCAGGATGAGCAGTTCTTC
TRBJ2-7	TRBV7-6	.	.	CASSLGGDYEQYF	TGTGCCAGCAGCTTAGGGGGGGACTACGAGCAGTACTTC
TRBJ2-2	TRBV25-1	.	TRBD1	CASSAIGTGTTGELFF	TGTGCCAGCAGTGCGATCGGGACAGGGACCACCGGGGAGCTGTTTTTT
TRBJ2-1	TRBV5-4	.	TRBD2	CASSLSGLAGGGEQFF	TGTGCCAGCAGCTTGTCTGGACTAGCGGGGGGAGGCGAGCAGTTCTTC
TRBJ2-3	TRBV9	.	.	CASSVGVGRPTDTQYF	TGTGCCAGCAGCGTAGGAGTTGGGAGGCCCACAGATACGCAGTATTTT
TRBJ2-5	TRBV14	many	.	CASTRSGAKETQYF	TGTGCCAGCACTAGGTCGGGAGCCAAAGAGACCCAGTACTTC
TRBJ1-2	TRBV2	.	TRBD1	CASGTGNYGYTF	TGTGCCAGCGGGACAGGGAACTATGGCTACACCTTC
TRBJ2-2	TRBV20-1	many	.	CSARETGGQPTGELFF	TGCAGTGCTAGAGAAACGGGGGGACAGCCGACCGGGGAGCTGTTTTTT
TRBJ2-7	TRBV20-1	many	TRBD1	CSASSTDRATYEQYF	TGCAGTGCCTCATCTACTGACAGGGCCACCTACGAGCAGTACTTC
TRBJ1-1	TRBV5-1	.	.	CASSLGQPGGTEAFF	TGCGCCAGCAGCCTTGGACAGCCGGGAGGCACTGAAGCTTTCTTT
TRBJ1-1	TRBV10-3	few	.	CAISGQGRDTEAFF	TGTGCCATCAGTGGTCAGGGGAGGGATACTGAAGCTTTCTTT
TRBJ1-1	TRBV4-1	many	.	CASSQDPGGRTEAFF	TGCGCCAGCAGCCAAGATCCGGGGGGGCGTACTGAAGCTTTCTTT
TRBJ2-7	TRBV27	many	.	CASRRPGRSYEQYF	TGTGCCAGCAGGCGTCCGGGACGGTCCTACGAGCAGTACTTC
TRBJ2-3	TRBV5-1	many	.	CASSSRVTTDTQYF	TGCGCCAGCAGCTCAAGGGTCACCACAGATACGCAGTATTTT
TRBJ2-3	TRBV11-2	few	TRBD2	CASSRGGAGVTDTQYF	TGTGCCAGCAGCCGTGGGGGTGCGGGGGTAACAGATACGCAGTATTTT
TRBJ2-1	TRBV2	many	.	CASSSGSRVSEQFF	TGTGCCAGCAGTTCCGGGTCCCGGGTGTCGGAGCAGTTCTTC
TRBJ2-7	TRBV2	once	TRBD1	CASSETGGSYEQYF	TGTGCCAGCAGTGAAACAGGGGGTTCCTACGAGCAGTACTTC
TRBJ2-7	TRBV7-2	.	TRBD1	CASSFSQTGDEQYF	TGTGCCAGCAGCTTTAGTCAGACAGGGGACGAGCAGTACTTC
TRBJ2-7	TRBV7-2	many	.	CASSRGYPGPQYF	TGTGCCAGCAGCAGGGGCTATCCGGGTCCCCAGTACTTC
TRBJ1-1	TRBV4-3	.	.	CASSQDRVNTEAFF	TGCGCCAGCAGCCAAGATCGGGTGAACACTGAAGCTTTCTTT
TRBJ2-1	TRBV7-2	.	.	CASSRLGNEQFF	TGTGCCAGCAGCCGACTAGGGAATGAGCAGTTCTTC
TRBJ1-2	TRBV30	few	.	CAWSPRHYGYTF	TGTGCCTGGAGTCCGAGACACTATGGCTACACCTTC
TRBJ1-2	TRBV5-6	few	TRBD1	CASSLARGAGYGYTF	TGTGCCAGCAGCTTGGCCAGGGGGGCAGGGTATGGCTACACCTTC
TRBJ2-1	TRBV20-1	.	TRBD2	CSARVRSGGGISEQFF	TGCAGTGCTAGAGTGCGATCGGGCGGGGGGATAAGCGAGCAGTTCTTC
TRBJ1-1	TRBV20-1	many	.	CSARRGAGNTEAFF	TGCAGTGCTAGGAGGGGGGCCGGGAACACTGAAGCTTTCTTT
TRBJ2-7	TRBV2	many	.	CASKIEPDSYEQYF	TGTGCCAGCAAAATCGAGCCGGACTCCTACGAGCAGTACTTC
TRBJ1-3	TRBV7-6	.	.	CASSLRQISGNTIYF	TGTGCCAGCAGCCTAAGACAGATCTCTGGAAACACCATATATTTT
TRBJ2-1	TRBV7-2	many	.	CASSLGRGPYNEQFF	TGTGCCAGCAGCTTAGGGCGGGGGCCGTACAATGAGCAGTTCTTC
TRBJ1-6	TRBV2	.	.	CASSGGLLHLF	TGTGCCAGCAGTGGGGGGCTACTACACTTATTT
TRBJ2-7	TRBV5-1	many	TRBD1	CASRPGTGGYEQYF	TGCGCCAGCAGGCCAGGGACAGGGGGATACGAGCAGTACTTC
TRBJ2-7	TRBV29-1	few	.	CSVRLGAGSYEQYF	TGCAGCGTTAGACTGGGCGCCGGATCCTACGAGCAGTACTTC
TRBJ2-1	TRBV9	.	.	CASSLAQEQFF	TGTGCCAGCAGCTTAGCCCAAGAGCAGTTCTTC
TRBJ2-5	TRBV7-9	.	.	CASSLGLKETQYF	TGTGCCAGCAGCCTTGGATTGAAAGAGACCCAGTACTTC
TRBJ2-3	TRBV5-1	.	TRBD1	CASSGGQGTDTQYF	TGCGCCAGCAGCGGGGGACAGGGCACAGATACGCAGTATTTT
TRBJ2-5	TRBV2	.	TRBD1	CASRETGNQETQYF	TGTGCCAGCAGGGAGACAGGGAACCAAGAGACCCAGTACTTC
TRBJ2-4	TRBV12-3/TRBV12-4	.	.	CASGWAGKGNRAKNIQYF	TGTGCCAGTGGGTGGGCAGGGAAGGGAAACCGAGCCAAAAACATTCAGTACTTC
TRBJ1-2	TRBV24-1	many	.	CATSDIGGVGGYTF	TGTGCCACCAGTGACATCGGGGGGGTTGGCGGCTACACCTTC
TRBJ2-1	TRBV19	.	.	CASSITGTSANEQFF	TGTGCCAGTAGTATCACGGGGACCTCCGCCAATGAGCAGTTCTTC
TRBJ1-3	TRBV29-1	.	.	CSVVEGASSGNTIYF	TGCAGCGTTGTGGAAGGTGCAAGCTCTGGAAACACCATATATTTT
TRBJ1-6	TRBV13	.	.	CASRPYIAKSPIHF	TGTGCCAGCAGGCCCTATATAGCGAAATCACCCATCCACTTT
TRBJ2-5	TRBV7-2	once	.	CASSWRSETQYF	TGTGCCAGCAGCTGGAGAAGCGAGACCCAGTACTTC
TRBJ1-5	TRBV12-5	many	.	CASGLGHREQPQHF	TGTGCTAGTGGTTTGGGGCACCGGGAACAGCCCCAGCATTTT
TRBJ1-2	TRBV12-3/TRBV12-4	once	.	CASSFEGGYTF	TGTGCCAGCAGTTTTGAAGGCGGCTACACCTTC
TRBJ2-7	TRBV15	.	TRBD1	CATSREGQDHEQYF	TGTGCCACCAGCAGAGAAGGACAGGACCACGAGCAGTACTTC
TRBJ1-2	TRBV27	few	.	CASTPLGGDYGYTF	TGTGCCAGCACCCCCCTCGGGGGGGACTATGGCTACACCTTC
TRBJ2-7	TRBV14	once	.	CASSPLVGRTYEQYF	TGTGCCAGCTCTCCCCTAGTTGGCAGGACTTACGAGCAGTACTTC
TRBJ1-3	TRBV29-1	.	.	CSVEWSSGNTIYF	TGCAGCGTTGAATGGAGCTCTGGAAACACCATATATTTT
TRBJ2-1	TRBV20-1	many	.	CSARDLAGGNEQFF	TGCAGTGCTAGAGATCTCGCAGGGGGGAATGAGCAGTTCTTC
TRBJ1-5	TRBV2	few	.	CASLLDSNQPQHF	TGTGCCAGCCTGCTTGATAGCAATCAGCCCCAGCATTTT